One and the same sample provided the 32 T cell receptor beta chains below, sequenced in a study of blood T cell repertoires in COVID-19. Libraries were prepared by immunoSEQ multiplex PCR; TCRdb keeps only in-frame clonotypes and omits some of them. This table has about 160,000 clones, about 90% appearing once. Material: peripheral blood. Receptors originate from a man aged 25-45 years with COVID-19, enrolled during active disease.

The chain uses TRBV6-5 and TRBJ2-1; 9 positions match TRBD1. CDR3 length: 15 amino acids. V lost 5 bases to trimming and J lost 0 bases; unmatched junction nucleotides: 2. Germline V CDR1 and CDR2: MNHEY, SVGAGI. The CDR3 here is CASSRDRDSYNEQFF. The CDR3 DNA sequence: TGTGCCAGCAGTCGGGACAGGGACTCCTACAATGAGCAGTTCTTC.

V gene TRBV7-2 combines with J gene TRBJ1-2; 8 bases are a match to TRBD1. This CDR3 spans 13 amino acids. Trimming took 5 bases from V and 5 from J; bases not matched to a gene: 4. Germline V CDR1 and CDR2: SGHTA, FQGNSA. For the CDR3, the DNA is TGTGCCAGCAGCGTGGACAGGGATTATGGCTACACCTTC. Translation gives CASSVDRDYGYTF.

CDR3 residues: CSIDRGNIQYF. In DNA form, the CDR3 reads TGCAGCATAGACAGGGGAAACATTCAGTACTTC. V usage is TRBV29-1 and J usage is TRBJ2-4, with 8 bases aligning to TRBD1. The CDR3 runs to 11 residues. V was pared by 8 bases and J by 6 bases, with 3 bases of the junction left unmatched. Germline V gene sequence: CDR1 SQVTM, CDR2 ANQGSEA.

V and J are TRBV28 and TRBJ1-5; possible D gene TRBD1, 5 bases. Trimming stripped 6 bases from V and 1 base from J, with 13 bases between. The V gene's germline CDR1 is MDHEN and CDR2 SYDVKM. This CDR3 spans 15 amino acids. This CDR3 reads CASSQLQASNQPQHF. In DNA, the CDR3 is TGTGCCAGCAGCCAGCTACAGGCGAGCAATCAGCCCCAGCATTTT.

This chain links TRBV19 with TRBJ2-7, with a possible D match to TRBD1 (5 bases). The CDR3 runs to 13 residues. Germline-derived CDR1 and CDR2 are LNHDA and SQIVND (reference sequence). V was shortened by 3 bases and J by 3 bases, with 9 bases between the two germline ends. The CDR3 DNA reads TGTGCCAGTAGTATTGACAGAAACTACGAGCAGTACTTC. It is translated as CASSIDRNYEQYF. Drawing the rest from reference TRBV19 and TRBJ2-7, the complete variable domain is DGGITQSPKYLFRKEGQNVTLSCEQNLNHDAMYWYRQDPGQGLRLIYYSQIVNDFQKGDIAEGYSVSREKKESFPLTVTSAQKNPTAFYLCASSIDRNYEQYFGPGTRLTVT.

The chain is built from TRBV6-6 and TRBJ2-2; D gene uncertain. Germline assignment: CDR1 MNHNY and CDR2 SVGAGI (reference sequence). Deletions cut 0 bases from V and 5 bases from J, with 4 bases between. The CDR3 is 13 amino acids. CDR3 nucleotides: TGTGCCAGCAGTTACTCTTATACCGGGGAGCTGTTTTTT. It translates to CASSYSYTGELFF.

CDR3 nucleotide sequence: TGTGCCATCAGTGAGTACGCAGGGGTATCTAACTATGGCTACACCTTC. Translating gives CAISEYAGVSNYGYTF. The rearrangement links TRBV10-3 to TRBJ1-2, with D perhaps matching TRBD1 (6 bases). Germline V lookup: CDR1 ENHRY, CDR2 SYGVKD. Trimming cost V 1 base and J 0 bases, with 12 bases left between them. This CDR3 spans 16 amino acids.

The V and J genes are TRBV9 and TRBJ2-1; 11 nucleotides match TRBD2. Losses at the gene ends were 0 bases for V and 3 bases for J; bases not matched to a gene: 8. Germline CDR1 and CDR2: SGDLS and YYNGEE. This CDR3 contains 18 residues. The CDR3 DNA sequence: TGTGCCAGCAGCGTAGCCGTAGCGGGAGGGCAACTCTACAATGAGCAGTTCTTC. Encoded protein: CASSVAVAGGQLYNEQFF.

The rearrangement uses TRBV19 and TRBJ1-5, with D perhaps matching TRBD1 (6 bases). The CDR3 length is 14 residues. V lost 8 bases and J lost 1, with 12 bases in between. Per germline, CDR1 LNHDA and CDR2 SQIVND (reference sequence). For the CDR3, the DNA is TGTGCCAGTTGGGGAGGGGGAAGCAATCAGCCCCAGCATTTT. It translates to CASWGGGSNQPQHF.

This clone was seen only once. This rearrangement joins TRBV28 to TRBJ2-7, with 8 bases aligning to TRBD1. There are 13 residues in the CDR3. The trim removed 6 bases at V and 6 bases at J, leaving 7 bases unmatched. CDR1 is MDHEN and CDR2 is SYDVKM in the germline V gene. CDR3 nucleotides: TGTGCCAGCAGCTTTAGGACAGGGTCCGAGCAGTACTTC. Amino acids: CASSFRTGSEQYF.

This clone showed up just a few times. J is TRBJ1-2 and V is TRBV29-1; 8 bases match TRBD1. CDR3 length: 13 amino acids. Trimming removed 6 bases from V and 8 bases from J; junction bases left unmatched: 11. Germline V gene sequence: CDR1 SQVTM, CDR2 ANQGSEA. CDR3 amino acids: CSVGDRQRRGYTF. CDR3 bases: TGCAGCGTAGGGGACAGGCAACGCAGGGGCTACACCTTC.

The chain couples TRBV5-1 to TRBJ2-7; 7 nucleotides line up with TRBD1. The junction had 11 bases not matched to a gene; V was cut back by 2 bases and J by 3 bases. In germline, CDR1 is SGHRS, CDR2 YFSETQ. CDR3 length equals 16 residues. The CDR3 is CASSFLPGGNSYEQYF. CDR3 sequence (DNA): TGCGCCAGCAGCTTCCTCCCAGGGGGAAATAGCTACGAGCAGTACTTC.

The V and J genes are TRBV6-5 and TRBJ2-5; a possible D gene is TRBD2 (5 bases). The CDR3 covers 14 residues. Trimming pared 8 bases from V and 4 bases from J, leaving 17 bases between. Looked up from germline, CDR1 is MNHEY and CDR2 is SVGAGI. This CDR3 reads CASWRTEDPETQYF. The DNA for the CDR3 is TGTGCCAGCTGGCGGACGGAGGACCCAGAGACCCAGTACTTC.

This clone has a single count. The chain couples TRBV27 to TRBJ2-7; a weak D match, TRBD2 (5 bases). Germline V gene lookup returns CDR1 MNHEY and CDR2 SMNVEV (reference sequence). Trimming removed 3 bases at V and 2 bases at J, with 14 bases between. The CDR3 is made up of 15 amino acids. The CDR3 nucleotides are TGTGCCAGCAGTTTTGGAGGCCGCAGTACCTACGAGCAGTACTTC. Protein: CASSFGGRSTYEQYF.

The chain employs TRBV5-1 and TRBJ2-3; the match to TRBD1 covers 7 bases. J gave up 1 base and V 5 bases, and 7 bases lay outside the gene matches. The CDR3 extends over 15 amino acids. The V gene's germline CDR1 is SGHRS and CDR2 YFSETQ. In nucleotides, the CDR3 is TGCGCCAGCAGTTACCGGGACAGTCGCACAGATACGCAGTATTTT. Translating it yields CASSYRDSRTDTQYF.

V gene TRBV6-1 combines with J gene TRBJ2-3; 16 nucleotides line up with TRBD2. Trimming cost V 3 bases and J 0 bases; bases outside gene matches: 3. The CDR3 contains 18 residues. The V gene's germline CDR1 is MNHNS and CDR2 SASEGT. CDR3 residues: CASSEGLAGGPSTDTQYF. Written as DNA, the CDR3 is TGTGCCAGCAGTGAGGGACTAGCGGGGGGGCCGAGCACAGATACGCAGTATTTT.

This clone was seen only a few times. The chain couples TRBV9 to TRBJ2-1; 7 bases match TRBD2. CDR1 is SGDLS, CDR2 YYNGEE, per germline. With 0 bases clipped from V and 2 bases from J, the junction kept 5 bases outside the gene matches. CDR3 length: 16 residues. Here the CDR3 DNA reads TGTGCCAGCAGCGTAGGATCTCTAGCGGCCTACAATGAGCAGTTCTTC. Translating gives CASSVGSLAAYNEQFF.

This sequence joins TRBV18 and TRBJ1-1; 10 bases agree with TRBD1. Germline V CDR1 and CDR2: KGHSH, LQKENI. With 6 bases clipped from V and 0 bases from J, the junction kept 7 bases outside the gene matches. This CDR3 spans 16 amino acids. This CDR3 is CASSHPGQGMNTEAFF. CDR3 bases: TGTGCCAGCTCGCATCCGGGACAGGGGATGAACACTGAAGCTTTCTTT.

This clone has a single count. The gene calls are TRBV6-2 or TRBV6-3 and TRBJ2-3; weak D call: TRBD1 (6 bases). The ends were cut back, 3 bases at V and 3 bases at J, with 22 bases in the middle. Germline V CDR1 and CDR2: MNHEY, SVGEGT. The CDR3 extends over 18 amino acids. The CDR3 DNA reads TGTGCCAGCAGTTATATCCTCGGACAGCCCGGCGGGACAGATACGCAGTATTTT. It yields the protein CASSYILGQPGGTDTQYF.

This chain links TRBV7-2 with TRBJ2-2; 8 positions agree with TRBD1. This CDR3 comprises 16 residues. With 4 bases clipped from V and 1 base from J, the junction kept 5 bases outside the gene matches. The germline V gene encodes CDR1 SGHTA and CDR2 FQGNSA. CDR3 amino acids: CASSSQGAGNTGELFF. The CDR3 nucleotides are TGTGCCAGCAGCTCCCAGGGGGCCGGGAACACCGGGGAGCTGTTTTTT.

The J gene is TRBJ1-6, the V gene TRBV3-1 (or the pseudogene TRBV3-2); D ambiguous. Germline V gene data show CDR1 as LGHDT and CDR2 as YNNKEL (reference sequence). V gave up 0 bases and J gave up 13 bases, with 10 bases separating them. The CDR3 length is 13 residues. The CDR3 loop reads CASSQDSSLPLHF. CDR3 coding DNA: TGTGCCAGCAGCCAAGATAGTTCACTCCCCCTCCACTTT.

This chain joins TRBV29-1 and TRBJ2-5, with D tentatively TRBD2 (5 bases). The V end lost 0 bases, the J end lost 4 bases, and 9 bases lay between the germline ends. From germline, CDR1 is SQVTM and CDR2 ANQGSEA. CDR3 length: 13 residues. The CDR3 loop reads CSVEDSRVETQYF. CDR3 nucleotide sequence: TGCAGCGTTGAAGATTCGAGGGTAGAGACCCAGTACTTC.

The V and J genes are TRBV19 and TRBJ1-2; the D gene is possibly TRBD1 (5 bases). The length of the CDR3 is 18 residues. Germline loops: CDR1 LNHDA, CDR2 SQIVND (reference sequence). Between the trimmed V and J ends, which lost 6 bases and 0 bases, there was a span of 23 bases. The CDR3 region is CASREGVSAGTTNYGYTF. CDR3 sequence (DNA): TGTGCCAGTAGAGAAGGCGTCTCCGCGGGGACGACTAACTATGGCTACACCTTC.

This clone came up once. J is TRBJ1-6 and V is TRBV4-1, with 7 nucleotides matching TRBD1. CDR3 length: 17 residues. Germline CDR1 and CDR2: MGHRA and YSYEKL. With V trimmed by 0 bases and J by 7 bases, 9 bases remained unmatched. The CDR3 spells CASSQDPNDRENSPLHF. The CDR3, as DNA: TGCGCCAGCAGCCAAGATCCGAACGACAGGGAAAATTCACCCCTCCACTTT.

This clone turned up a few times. The CDR3 here is CASSPAAGTTDTQYF. In nucleotides, the CDR3 is TGTGCCAGCAGTCCCGCAGCGGGAACCACAGATACGCAGTATTTT. The chain has TRBV27 and TRBJ2-3; 7 bases map to TRBD2. The CDR3 has 15 amino acids. Germline V gene sequence: CDR1 MNHEY, CDR2 SMNVEV (reference sequence). V trimming: 5 bases; J trimming: 2 bases; junction bases outside the gene matches: 7.

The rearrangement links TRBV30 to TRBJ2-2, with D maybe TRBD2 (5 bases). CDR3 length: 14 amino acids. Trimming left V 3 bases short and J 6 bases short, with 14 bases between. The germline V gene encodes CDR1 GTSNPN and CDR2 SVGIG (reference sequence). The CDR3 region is CAWSRGLGPGELFF. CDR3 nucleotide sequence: TGTGCCTGGAGCCGCGGACTTGGGCCCGGGGAGCTGTTTTTT.

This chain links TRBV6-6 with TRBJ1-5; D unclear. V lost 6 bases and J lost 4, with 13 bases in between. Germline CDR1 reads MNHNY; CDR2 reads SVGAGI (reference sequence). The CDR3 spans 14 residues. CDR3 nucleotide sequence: TGTGCCAGCAGAGCCTCCCAAACTAATCAGCCCCAGCATTTT. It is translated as CASRASQTNQPQHF.

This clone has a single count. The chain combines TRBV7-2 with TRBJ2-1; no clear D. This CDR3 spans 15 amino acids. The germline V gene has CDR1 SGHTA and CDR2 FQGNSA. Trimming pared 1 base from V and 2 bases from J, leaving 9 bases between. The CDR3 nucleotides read TGTGCCAGCAGCTTAGACTGGGCAGCCTACAATGAGCAGTTCTTC. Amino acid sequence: CASSLDWAAYNEQFF.

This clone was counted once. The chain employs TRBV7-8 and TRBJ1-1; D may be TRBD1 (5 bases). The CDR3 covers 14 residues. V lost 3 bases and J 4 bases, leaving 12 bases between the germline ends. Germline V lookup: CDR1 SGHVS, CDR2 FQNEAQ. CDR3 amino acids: CASSFQGGVTEAFF. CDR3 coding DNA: TGTGCCAGCAGCTTTCAGGGAGGGGTCACTGAAGCTTTCTTT.

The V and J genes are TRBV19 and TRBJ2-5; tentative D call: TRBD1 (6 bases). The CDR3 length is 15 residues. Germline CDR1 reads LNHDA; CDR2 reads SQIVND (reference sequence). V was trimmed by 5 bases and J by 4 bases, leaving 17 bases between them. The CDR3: CASSQRRDIGETQYF. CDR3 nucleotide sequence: TGTGCCAGTAGTCAAAGAAGGGACATAGGAGAGACCCAGTACTTC.

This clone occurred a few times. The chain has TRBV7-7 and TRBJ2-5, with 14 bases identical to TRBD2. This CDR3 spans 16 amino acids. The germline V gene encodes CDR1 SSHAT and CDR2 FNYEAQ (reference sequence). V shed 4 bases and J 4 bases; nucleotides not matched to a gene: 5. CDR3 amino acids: CASSSGTSGSSETQYF. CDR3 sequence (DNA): TGTGCCAGCAGCTCAGGGACTAGCGGGAGTTCAGAGACCCAGTACTTC.

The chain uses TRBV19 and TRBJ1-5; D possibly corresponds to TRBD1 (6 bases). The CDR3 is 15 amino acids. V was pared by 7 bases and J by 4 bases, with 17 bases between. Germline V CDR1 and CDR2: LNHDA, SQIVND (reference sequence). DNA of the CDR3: TGTGCCAGTACCGCTTTACAGGGCCCTAATCAGCCCCAGCATTTT. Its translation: CASTALQGPNQPQHF.